The entry that follows covers one T cell receptor beta chain sequence. V was cut by 5 bases and J by 7 bases, with 17 bases left in between. This CDR3 contains 14 residues. Per germline, CDR1 SNHLY and CDR2 FYNNEI. TCRdb keeps only in-frame clones here, not all; method: immunoSEQ multiplex PCR. This repertoire shows about 140,000 clones, about 80% found once; its top ten account for 2.5% to 3%. The data belong to a study of blood T cell repertoires in COVID-19. Sequences were obtained from PBMCs or T cells enriched from blood (not recorded which). J is TRBJ1-1 and V is TRBV2, with D possibly TRBD1 on 6 matching bases. The sequence was obtained from a woman aged 50 to 60 who had recovered from COVID-19. CDR3 amino acids: CASSSGMGQGEAFF. In DNA, the CDR3 is TGTGCCAGCAGTTCAGGCATGGGACAAGGTGAAGCTTTCTTT.